These 28 T cell receptor beta chains were all obtained from the same sample, sequenced in a study of vaccination and CD4 T cells after COVID-19 (dated by TCRdb to between 2021 and 2024). Library preparation employed PCR. Instrument used: Illumina iSeq 100. DNA from cultured CD4+ T cells underwent TCR sequencing with the Oncomine TCR Beta short-read assay at the Johns Hopkins FTIC core. TCRdb redid the processing of the public reads, applying fastp at Q25 and MiXCR, and retained in-frame beta chains. Duplicate CDR3 protein sequences are folded into a single record with the most common DNA and genes. The sample table lists some 16,000 distinct CDR3 sequences, 44% of them with a count of one. The biggest ten clones account for around 6.6% of the sample. Their target antigens are unknown. According to the study, the label for this sample's treatment or condition signals: approximately 9-day PBMC culture with coronavirus spike peptide pools or control peptides (ViraFEST assay).

The sample here was CD4+ T cells from blood, cultured in vitro, taken after SARS-CoV-2 vaccination. The receptors shown here come from a human donor who had recovered from COVID-19.

This sequence joins TRBV6-4 and TRBJ1-1; D call uncertain. The germline V gene has CDR1 MRHNA and CDR2 SNTAGT. The CDR3 is 13 residues long. The V gene lost 8 bases and the J gene lost 1 base, with 11 bases spanning the gap. The DNA for the CDR3 is TGTGCCAGCTCGGCAGAGGCGAACACTGAAGCTTTCTTT. It codes for CASSAEANTEAFF.

The chain links TRBV20-1 to TRBJ1-5; 8 bases agree with TRBD1. CDR1 and CDR2 (germline): DFQATT, SNEGSKA (reference sequence). This CDR3 has 16 amino acids. Losses at the gene ends were 1 base for V and 1 base for J; bases not matched to a gene: 6. DNA of the CDR3: TGCAGTGCTAGAGCCACAGGGGGAGGAAGCAATCAGCCCCAGCATTTT. This encodes CSARATGGGSNQPQHF.

This chain links TRBV20-1 with TRBJ2-1; D gene ambiguous. This CDR3 spans 13 amino acids. Deletions cut 0 bases from V and 7 bases from J, with 10 bases between. Per the germline V gene, CDR1 is DFQATT and CDR2 is SNEGSKA (reference sequence). The chain's CDR3 is CSARDPTPNEQFF. The CDR3, as DNA: TGCAGTGCTAGAGATCCCACCCCTAATGAGCAGTTCTTC.

By proportion, this clonotype is medium-sized. J is TRBJ2-1 and V is TRBV30; D is perhaps TRBD1 (5 bases). The CDR3 has 15 residues. The V gene's germline CDR1 is GTSNPN and CDR2 SVGIG (reference sequence). The V and J ends lost 3 bases and 4 bases respectively, with 16 bases between them. The CDR3 DNA reads TGTGCCTGGAGGGCCGCGACAGTACTATACAATGAGCAGTTCTTC. Amino acids: CAWRAATVLYNEQFF.

The chain couples TRBV11-1 to TRBJ2-2; D gene uncertain. V was trimmed by 5 bases and J by 1 base, leaving 11 bases between them. Germline V gene sequence: CDR1 SGHAT, CDR2 FQDESV (reference sequence). The CDR3 length is 15 residues. CDR3 coding DNA: TGTGCCAGCAGCCCCTGGGGTCGGAACACCGGGGAGCTGTTTTTT. Amino acid sequence: CASSPWGRNTGELFF.

The chain employs TRBV7-2 and TRBJ2-1; D may match TRBD1 or TRBD2 (5 bases each). The CDR3 length is 20 residues. V was clipped by 1 base and J by 0 bases, with 22 bases between them. The germline gives CDR1 SGHTA, CDR2 FQGNSA. CDR3: CASSLDPVIGDDLSYNEQFF. Written as DNA, the CDR3 is TGTGCCAGCAGCTTAGACCCCGTAATTGGGGACGACCTCTCCTACAATGAGCAGTTCTTC.

The chain is built from TRBV28 and TRBJ1-2; the match to TRBD1 covers 7 bases. This CDR3 is built from 12 residues. Germline CDR1 reads MDHEN; CDR2 reads SYDVKM. V lost 6 bases and J lost 3; bases outside the gene matches: 1. The CDR3 protein is CASRTGYYGYTF. In nucleotides, the CDR3 is TGTGCCAGCAGGACAGGGTACTATGGCTACACCTTC.

V and J are TRBV29-1 and TRBJ2-5; 7 positions match TRBD2. The CDR3 covers 12 residues. V shed 6 bases and J 7 bases; nucleotides not matched to a gene: 8. CDR1 and CDR2 from the germline V gene are SQVTM and ANQGSEA. The CDR3 loop is CSVTSLRGTQYF. CDR3 in DNA: TGCAGCGTGACTAGCCTCCGGGGGACCCAGTACTTC.

Only a few counts were recorded for this clonotype. The chain is built from TRBV4-1 and TRBJ2-7, with D maybe TRBD2 (6 bases). Germline V lookup: CDR1 MGHRA, CDR2 YSYEKL. The CDR3 is 16 amino acids. V lost 4 bases to trimming and J lost 6 bases, with 22 bases between them. DNA of the CDR3: TGCGCCAGCAGCCCACTGTTGGGTGGGAGGCGAGGCGAGCAGTACTTC. Protein sequence: CASSPLLGGRRGEQYF.

This clonotype is labeled medium-sized. The chain combines TRBV30 with TRBJ1-5; a possible D gene is TRBD1 (5 bases). Germline CDR1 GTSNPN, CDR2 SVGIG (reference sequence). V was shortened by 0 bases and J by 2 bases, with 5 bases between the two germline ends. The CDR3 runs to 13 residues. The CDR3 sequence: CAWSVGGNQPQHF. CDR3 DNA sequence: TGTGCCTGGAGTGTAGGGGGCAATCAGCCCCAGCATTTT.

The chain uses TRBV5-4 and TRBJ2-3, with D possibly being TRBD2 (6 bases). Germline V gives CDR1 SGHNT, CDR2 YYREEE (reference sequence). Trimming pared 4 bases from V and 5 bases from J, leaving 14 bases between. The CDR3 has 14 amino acids. Here the CDR3 reads CASSKGLAGDTQYF. CDR3 DNA sequence: TGTGCCAGCAGCAAGGGACTTGCCGGAGATACGCAGTATTTT.

This chain connects TRBV28 to TRBJ2-2; 10 positions agree with TRBD2. The CDR3 extends over 16 amino acids. Germline V CDR1 and CDR2: MDHEN, SYDVKM. V lost 7 bases and J lost 1; bases outside the gene matches: 6. The CDR3 loop is CASTSGRDLNTGELFF. The CDR3, as DNA: TGTGCCAGCACTAGCGGGAGAGACCTGAACACCGGGGAGCTGTTTTTT.

In its sample, this clonotype is medium-sized. The chain links TRBV15 to TRBJ2-7; D is possibly TRBD2 (6 bases). Germline CDR1 is LNHNV and CDR2 is YYDKDF (reference sequence). Trimming stripped 5 bases from V and 4 bases from J, with 12 bases between. This CDR3 is built from 13 residues. CDR3 nucleotides: TGTGCCACCAGCCGGTTAGGAGGGTACGAGCAGTACTTC. This codes for CATSRLGGYEQYF.

V gene TRBV7-9 combines with J gene TRBJ2-5; D is ambiguous. The CDR3 runs to 19 residues. Germline assignment: CDR1 SEHNR and CDR2 FQNEAQ (reference sequence). The V and J ends lost 3 bases and 2 bases respectively, with 25 bases between them. DNA for the CDR3: TGTGCCAGCAGCTTGGCCGGTATTAGCCGGAGAGACGATCAAGAGACCCAGTACTTC. Translating gives CASSLAGISRRDDQETQYF.

As concerns this clonotype: A much larger clone is a single base away; this may be a read error. The J gene is TRBJ2-1, the V gene TRBV20-1; 14 nucleotides align to TRBD2. In germline, CDR1 is DFQATT, CDR2 SNEGSKA (reference sequence). The CDR3 consists of 18 residues. V shed 6 bases, J shed 8 bases, and the junction held 18 bases outside the gene matches. This chain's CDR3 is CSARAGLAGANRRDEQFF. The CDR3 DNA is TGCAGTGCGCGAGCGGGACTAGCGGGAGCCAACCGAAGGGATGAGCAGTTCTTC.

This clonotype has a handful of counts. V gene TRBV7-9 combines with J gene TRBJ2-2; D ambiguous. CDR1 SEHNR and CDR2 FQNEAQ come from the germline V gene (reference sequence). The CDR3 length is 17 residues. The V and J ends lost 0 bases and 1 base respectively, with 12 bases between them. CDR3 loop: CASSLARNFKNTGELFF. DNA of the CDR3: TGTGCCAGCAGCTTAGCGCGAAATTTCAAGAACACCGGGGAGCTGTTTTTT.

The J gene is TRBJ1-2, the V gene TRBV6-1; 10 nucleotides agree with TRBD1. Per germline, CDR1 MNHNS and CDR2 SASEGT. This CDR3 has 15 residues. With 8 bases clipped from V and 7 bases from J, the junction kept 13 bases outside the gene matches. DNA of the CDR3: TGTGCCAGCGGTACGACAGGGGGCATCCCTCTTGGCTACACCTTC. It translates to CASGTTGGIPLGYTF.

The CDR3 reads CASSLGGQSTGELFF. CDR3 nucleotides: TGCGCCAGCAGCTTGGGGGGACAGTCCACCGGGGAGCTGTTTTTT. The V call is TRBV5-1, the J call TRBJ2-2; TRBD1 aligns across 7 bases. With 0 bases clipped from V and 4 bases from J, the junction kept 3 bases outside the gene matches. Germline values: CDR1 SGHRS, CDR2 YFSETQ. The CDR3 sequence is 15 residues long.

This clonotype ranks as medium-sized. This chain connects TRBV5-8 to TRBJ2-2; D is undetermined. Trimming removed 3 bases from V and 6 bases from J, with 9 bases in between. This CDR3 comprises 13 residues. Germline lookup yields CDR1 SGHTS and CDR2 YDEGEE. CDR3 sequence reads: CASSSGSSGELFF. The CDR3 DNA sequence: TGTGCCAGCAGCTCCGGCTCTTCCGGGGAGCTGTTTTTT.

This clonotype has more than one count but fewer than ten. V is TRBV7-3 and J is TRBJ2-2; the D gene could be TRBD1 or TRBD2 (6 bases each). V was trimmed by 1 base and J by 4 bases, leaving 13 bases between them. The CDR3 is made up of 16 amino acids. CDR1 is SGHTA, CDR2 FQGTGA, per germline. The CDR3 nucleotides are TGTGCCAGCAGCTTAAAGGGGGGAGGAGTCACCGGGGAGCTGTTTTTT. It specifies CASSLKGGGVTGELFF.

This clonotype was counted only a few times. V and J are TRBV15 and TRBJ2-3, with 15 bases aligning to TRBD2. V lost 5 bases to trimming and J lost 4 bases; unmatched junction nucleotides: 4. This CDR3 is 16 amino acids long. CDR1 and CDR2 (germline): LNHNV, YYDKDF (reference sequence). The CDR3 bases are TGTGCCACCAGCCCACGGACTAGCGGGAGGGCAGATACGCAGTATTTT. Translation gives CATSPRTSGRADTQYF.

This chain connects TRBV28 to TRBJ2-3, with 11 bases lining up with TRBD2. The V and J ends lost 5 bases and 1 base, in that order; junction bases with no gene match: 8. CDR1 and CDR2 from the germline V gene are MDHEN and SYDVKM. The CDR3 runs 17 residues. The CDR3 protein is CASSLGLTSGGTDTQYF. The CDR3 nucleotides are TGTGCCAGCAGTCTTGGCCTGACTAGCGGGGGCACAGATACGCAGTATTTT.

This clonotype turned up a few times. This chain uses TRBV25-1 with TRBJ2-1; D ambiguous. Trimming took 4 bases from V and 6 from J, leaving 7 bases between them. This CDR3 spans 12 amino acids. CDR1 is MGHDK, CDR2 SYGVNS, per germline. Here the CDR3 reads CASSGYFNEQFF. The CDR3 bases are TGTGCCAGCAGTGGGTACTTCAATGAGCAGTTCTTC.

The rearrangement uses TRBV28 and TRBJ2-2; 13 bases line up with TRBD2. The germline V gene encodes CDR1 MDHEN and CDR2 SYDVKM. This CDR3 is built from 14 residues. V was clipped by 8 bases and J by 6 bases; unmatched bases: 3. As DNA, the CDR3 is TGTGCCAGCGGACTAGCGGGAGTAGCCGGGGAGCTGTTTTTT. Its protein is CASGLAGVAGELFF.

The chain recombines TRBV9 with TRBJ1-6; D perhaps matches TRBD1 (5 bases). The CDR3 totals 14 residues. V lost 2 bases, J lost 5 bases, and 8 bases lay in between. Per germline, CDR1 SGDLS and CDR2 YYNGEE. The CDR3 is CASSVTVNNSPLHF. The CDR3 DNA reads TGTGCCAGCAGCGTGACAGTAAATAATTCACCCCTCCACTTT.

This chain connects TRBV20-1 to TRBJ2-2, with TRBD1 as a possible D gene (6 bases). The CDR3 is made up of 13 amino acids. CDR1 and CDR2 from the germline V gene are DFQATT and SNEGSKA (reference sequence). The CDR3 region is CSTPGQFAGELFF. The CDR3 DNA reads as TGCAGCACCCCCGGACAGTTTGCCGGGGAGCTGTTTTTT.

This sequence joins TRBV15 and TRBJ2-3, with TRBD2 matching over 9 bases. The germline V gene encodes CDR1 LNHNV and CDR2 YYDKDF (reference sequence). The V segment lost 0 bases and the J segment 0 bases; nucleotides outside the gene matches: 1. CDR3 length: 16 amino acids. The CDR3 loop reads CATSRDLAGSTDTQYF. The CDR3 nucleotides are TGTGCCACCAGCAGAGATCTAGCGGGAAGCACAGATACGCAGTATTTT.

The rearrangement uses TRBV6-2 or TRBV6-3 and TRBJ2-1, with 9 bases aligning to TRBD2. This CDR3 spans 15 amino acids. Trimming removed 4 bases from V and 9 bases from J; junction bases left unmatched: 10. Looked up from germline, CDR1 is MNHEY and CDR2 is SVGEGT. The DNA of the CDR3 is TGTGCCAGCAGTTCCCATACCGGACTAGCGCGTGAGCAGTTCTTC. Translating it yields CASSSHTGLAREQFF.